The following is a T cell receptor (beta chain) sequence with its context. Unmatched junction bases numbered 3, after V lost 2 bases and J lost 5 bases. The germline gives CDR1 MNHEY, CDR2 SVGAGI. The CDR3 runs to 14 residues. This record belongs to a study of T cell responses to AZD1222 COVID-19 vaccine. Data came from immunoSEQ multiplex PCR; TCRdb stores just in-frame clones and leaves some out. In the table there are approximately 67,000 clones, roughly 88% of which are singletons. V is TRBV6-5 and J is TRBJ2-7; TRBD1 agrees at 10 bases. This TCR came from an adult in good health. The specimen was peripheral blood, collected on day 0 of AZD1222 vaccination. The CDR3 here is CASSYGTGVDEQYF. In DNA form, the CDR3 reads TGTGCCAGCAGTTACGGGACAGGGGTTGACGAGCAGTACTTC.